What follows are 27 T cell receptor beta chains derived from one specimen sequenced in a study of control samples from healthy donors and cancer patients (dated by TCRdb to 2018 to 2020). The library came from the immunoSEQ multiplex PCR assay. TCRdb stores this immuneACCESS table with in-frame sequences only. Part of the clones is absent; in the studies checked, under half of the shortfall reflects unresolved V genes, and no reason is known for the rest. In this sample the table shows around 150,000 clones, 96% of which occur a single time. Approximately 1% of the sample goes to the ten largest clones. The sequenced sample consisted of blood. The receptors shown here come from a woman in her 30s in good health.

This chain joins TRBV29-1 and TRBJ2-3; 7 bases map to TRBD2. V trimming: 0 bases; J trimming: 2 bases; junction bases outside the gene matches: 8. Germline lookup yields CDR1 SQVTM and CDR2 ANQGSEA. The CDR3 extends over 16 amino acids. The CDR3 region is CSVEDRGGGVTDTQYF. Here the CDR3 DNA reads TGCAGCGTTGAAGATCGGGGCGGGGGAGTCACAGATACGCAGTATTTT.

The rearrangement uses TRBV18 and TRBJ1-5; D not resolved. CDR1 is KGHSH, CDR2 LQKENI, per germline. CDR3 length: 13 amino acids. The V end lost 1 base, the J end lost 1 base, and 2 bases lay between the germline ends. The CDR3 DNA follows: TGTGCCAGCTCACCACAGAGCAATCAGCCCCAGCATTTT. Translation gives CASSPQSNQPQHF.

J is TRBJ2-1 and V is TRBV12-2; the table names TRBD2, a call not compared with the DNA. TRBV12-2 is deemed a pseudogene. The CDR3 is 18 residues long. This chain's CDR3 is CASRLGTSGASSYNEQFF. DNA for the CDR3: TGTGCAAGTCGCTTAGGGACTAGCGGGGCTAGCTCCTACAATGAGCAGTTCTTC.

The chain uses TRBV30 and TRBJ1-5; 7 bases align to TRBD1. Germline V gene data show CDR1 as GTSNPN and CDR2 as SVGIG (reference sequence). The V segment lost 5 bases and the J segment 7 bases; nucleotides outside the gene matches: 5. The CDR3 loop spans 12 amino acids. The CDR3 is CAWDREGQPQHF. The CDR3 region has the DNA TGTGCCTGGGACAGGGAGGGGCAGCCCCAGCATTTT.

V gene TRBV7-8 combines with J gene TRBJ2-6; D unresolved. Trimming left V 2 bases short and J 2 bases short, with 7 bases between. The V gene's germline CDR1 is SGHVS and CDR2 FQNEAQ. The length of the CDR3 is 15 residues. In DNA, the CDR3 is TGTGCCAGCAGCTTATGGGGAACTGGGGCCAACGTCCTGACTTTC. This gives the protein CASSLWGTGANVLTF.

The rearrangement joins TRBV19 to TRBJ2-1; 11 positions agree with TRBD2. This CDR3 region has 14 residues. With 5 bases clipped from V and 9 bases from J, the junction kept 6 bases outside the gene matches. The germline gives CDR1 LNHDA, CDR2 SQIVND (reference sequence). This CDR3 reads CASSHSGGAGEQFF. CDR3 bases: TGTGCCAGTAGTCATAGCGGGGGGGCAGGTGAGCAGTTCTTC.

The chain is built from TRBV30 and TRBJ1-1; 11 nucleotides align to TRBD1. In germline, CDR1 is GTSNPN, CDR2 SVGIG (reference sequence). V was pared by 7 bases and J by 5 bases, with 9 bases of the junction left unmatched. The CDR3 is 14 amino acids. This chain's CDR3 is CAYGTGGIITEAFF. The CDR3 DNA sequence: TGTGCCTACGGGACAGGGGGAATTATAACTGAAGCTTTCTTT.

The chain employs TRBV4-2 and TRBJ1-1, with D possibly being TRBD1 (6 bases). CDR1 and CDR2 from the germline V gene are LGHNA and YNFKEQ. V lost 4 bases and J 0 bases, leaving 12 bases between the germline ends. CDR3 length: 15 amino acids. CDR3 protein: CASSRQGLLNTEAFF. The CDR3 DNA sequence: TGTGCCAGCAGCCGGCAGGGGTTATTGAACACTGAAGCTTTCTTT.

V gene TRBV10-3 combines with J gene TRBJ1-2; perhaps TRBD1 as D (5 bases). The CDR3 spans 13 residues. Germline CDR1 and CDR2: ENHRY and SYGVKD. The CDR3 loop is CAGRGRDEVGYTF. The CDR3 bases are TGTGCGGGCCGGGGCAGGGACGAGGTCGGCTACACCTTC.

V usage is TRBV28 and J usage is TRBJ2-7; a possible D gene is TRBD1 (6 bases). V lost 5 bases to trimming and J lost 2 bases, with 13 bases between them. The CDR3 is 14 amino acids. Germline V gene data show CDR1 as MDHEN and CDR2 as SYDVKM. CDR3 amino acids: CASSPWGPTYEQYF. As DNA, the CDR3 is TGTGCCAGCAGTCCCTGGGGGCCTACCTACGAGCAGTACTTC.

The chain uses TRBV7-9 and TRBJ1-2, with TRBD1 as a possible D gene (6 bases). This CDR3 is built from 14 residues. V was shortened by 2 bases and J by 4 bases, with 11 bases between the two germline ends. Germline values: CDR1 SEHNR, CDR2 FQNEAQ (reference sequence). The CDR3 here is CASSLSGGFYGYTF. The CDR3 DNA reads TGTGCCAGCAGCTTATCGGGGGGCTTCTATGGCTACACCTTC.

This chain's CDR3 is CASSEVAGVNEQFF. CDR3 DNA sequence: TGTGCCAGCAGCGAAGTAGCGGGAGTTAATGAGCAGTTCTTC. The J gene is TRBJ2-1, the V gene TRBV7-3, with 9 bases identical to TRBD2. This CDR3 is built from 14 residues. With 5 bases clipped from V and 7 bases from J, the junction kept 6 bases outside the gene matches. From germline, CDR1 is SGHTA and CDR2 FQGTGA.

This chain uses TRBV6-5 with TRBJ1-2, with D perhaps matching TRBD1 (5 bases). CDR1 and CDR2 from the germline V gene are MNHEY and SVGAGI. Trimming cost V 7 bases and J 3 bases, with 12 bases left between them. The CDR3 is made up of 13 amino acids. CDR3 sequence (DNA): TGTGCCAGCACCAGGGCGAGGGACTATGGCTACACCTTC. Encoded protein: CASTRARDYGYTF.

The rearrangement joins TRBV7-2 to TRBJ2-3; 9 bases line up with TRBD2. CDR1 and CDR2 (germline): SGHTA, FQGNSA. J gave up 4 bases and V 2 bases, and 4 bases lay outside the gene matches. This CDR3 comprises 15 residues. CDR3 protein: CASSLTGGGADTQYF. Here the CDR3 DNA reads TGTGCCAGCAGCTTAACGGGCGGGGGGGCAGATACGCAGTATTTT.

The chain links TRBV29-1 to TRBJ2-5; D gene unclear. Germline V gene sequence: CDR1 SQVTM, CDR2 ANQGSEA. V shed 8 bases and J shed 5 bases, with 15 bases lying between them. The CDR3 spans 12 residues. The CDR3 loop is CSTRGSRETQYF. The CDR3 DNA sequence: TGCAGCACCCGAGGTAGTAGGGAGACCCAGTACTTC.

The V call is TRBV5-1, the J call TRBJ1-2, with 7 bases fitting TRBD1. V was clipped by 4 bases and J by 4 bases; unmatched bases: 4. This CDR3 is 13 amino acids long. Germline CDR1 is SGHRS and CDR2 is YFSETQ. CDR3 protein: CASSRDSPYGYTF. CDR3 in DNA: TGCGCCAGCAGCAGGGACAGTCCCTATGGCTACACCTTC.

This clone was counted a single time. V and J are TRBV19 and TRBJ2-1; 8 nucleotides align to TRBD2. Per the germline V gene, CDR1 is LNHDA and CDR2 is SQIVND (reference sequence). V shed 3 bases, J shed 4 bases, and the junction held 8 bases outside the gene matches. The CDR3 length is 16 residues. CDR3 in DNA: TGTGCCAGTAGTATTAATGGCGGGGGGACATACAATGAGCAGTTCTTC. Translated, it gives CASSINGGGTYNEQFF.

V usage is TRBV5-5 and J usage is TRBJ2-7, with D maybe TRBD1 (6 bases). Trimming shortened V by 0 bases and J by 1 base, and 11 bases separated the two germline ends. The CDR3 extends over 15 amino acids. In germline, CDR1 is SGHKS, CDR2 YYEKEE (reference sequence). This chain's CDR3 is CASSLVTGESYEQYF. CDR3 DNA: TGTGCCAGCAGCTTGGTGACAGGAGAATCCTACGAGCAGTACTTC.

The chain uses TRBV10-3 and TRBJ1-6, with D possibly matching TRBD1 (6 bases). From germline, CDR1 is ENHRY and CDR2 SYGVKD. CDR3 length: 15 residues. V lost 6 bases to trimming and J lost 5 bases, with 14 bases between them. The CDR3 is CAIREKRGHNSPLHF. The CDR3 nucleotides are TGTGCCATCAGAGAGAAACGGGGGCATAATTCACCCCTCCACTTT.

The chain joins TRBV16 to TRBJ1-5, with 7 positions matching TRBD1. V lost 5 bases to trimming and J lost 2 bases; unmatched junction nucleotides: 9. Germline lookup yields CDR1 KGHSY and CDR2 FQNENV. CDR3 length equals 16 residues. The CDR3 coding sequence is TGTGCCAGCAGCTACTCATCAGGGGGGGGCAATCAGCCCCAGCATTTT. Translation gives CASSYSSGGGNQPQHF.

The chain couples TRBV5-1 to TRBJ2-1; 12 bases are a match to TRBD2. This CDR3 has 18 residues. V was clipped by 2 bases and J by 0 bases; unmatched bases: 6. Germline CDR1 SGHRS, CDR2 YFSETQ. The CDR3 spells CASSLAGLAGFSYNEQFF. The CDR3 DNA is TGCGCCAGCAGCTTAGCCGGACTAGCGGGGTTCTCCTACAATGAGCAGTTCTTC.

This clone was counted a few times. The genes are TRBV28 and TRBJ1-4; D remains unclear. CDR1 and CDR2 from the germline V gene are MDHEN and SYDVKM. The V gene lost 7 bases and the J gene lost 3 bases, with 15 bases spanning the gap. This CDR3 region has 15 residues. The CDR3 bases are TGTGCCAGCAAGGAGGTTGTATCTCCTAATGAAAAACTGTTTTTT. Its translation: CASKEVVSPNEKLFF.

The CDR3, as DNA: TGTGCCTGGCTCCGGGGGCTCACCGGGGAGCTGTTTTTT. Its protein is CAWLRGLTGELFF. This sequence joins TRBV30 and TRBJ2-2, with D possibly being TRBD1 or TRBD2 (6 bases each). The V end was cut by 5 bases, the J end by 4 bases, with 11 bases between. Germline CDR1 and CDR2: GTSNPN and SVGIG (reference sequence). The CDR3 length is 13 residues.

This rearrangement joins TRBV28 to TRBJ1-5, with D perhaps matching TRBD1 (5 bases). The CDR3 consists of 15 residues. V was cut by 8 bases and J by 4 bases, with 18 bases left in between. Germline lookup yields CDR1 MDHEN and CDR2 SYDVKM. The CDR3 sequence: CASVGGARGNQPQHF. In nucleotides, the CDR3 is TGTGCCAGCGTCGGAGGGGCGCGGGGGAATCAGCCCCAGCATTTT.

CDR3 in amino acids: CASSLVASGTARSYEQYF. CDR3 bases: TGTGCCAGCAGCTTAGTGGCCTCCGGGACAGCCAGATCCTACGAGCAGTACTTC. The chain recombines TRBV7-2 with TRBJ2-7; 7 bases align to TRBD1. The ends lost 1 base at V and 1 base at J; junction bases unmatched: 13. Germline CDR1 is SGHTA and CDR2 is FQGNSA. This CDR3 region has 18 residues.

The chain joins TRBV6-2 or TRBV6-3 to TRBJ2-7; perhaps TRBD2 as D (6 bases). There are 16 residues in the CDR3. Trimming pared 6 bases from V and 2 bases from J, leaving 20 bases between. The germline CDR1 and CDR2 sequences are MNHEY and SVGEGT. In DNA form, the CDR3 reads TGTGCCAGCAGCCCTGGGGGGAACCTTATACCCTACGAGCAGTACTTC. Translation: CASSPGGNLIPYEQYF.

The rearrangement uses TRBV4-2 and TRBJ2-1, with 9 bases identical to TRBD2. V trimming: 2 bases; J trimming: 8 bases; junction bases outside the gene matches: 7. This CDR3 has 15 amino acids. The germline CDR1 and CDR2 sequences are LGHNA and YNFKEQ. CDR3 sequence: CASSQSGTSPHEQFF. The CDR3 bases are TGTGCCAGCAGCCAATCCGGGACTAGCCCTCATGAGCAGTTCTTC.